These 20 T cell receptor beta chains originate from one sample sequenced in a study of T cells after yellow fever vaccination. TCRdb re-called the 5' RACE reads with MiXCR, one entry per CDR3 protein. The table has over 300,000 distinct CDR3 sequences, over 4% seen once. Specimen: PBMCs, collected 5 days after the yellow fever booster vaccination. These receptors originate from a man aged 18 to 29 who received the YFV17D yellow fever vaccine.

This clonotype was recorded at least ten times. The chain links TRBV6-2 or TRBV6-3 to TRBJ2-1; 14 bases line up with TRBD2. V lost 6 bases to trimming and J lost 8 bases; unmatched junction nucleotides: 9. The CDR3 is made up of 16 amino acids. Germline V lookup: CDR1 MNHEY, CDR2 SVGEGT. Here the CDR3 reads CASSRATSGGAHEQFF. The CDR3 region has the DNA TGTGCCAGCAGCCGAGCGACTAGCGGGGGGGCTCATGAGCAGTTCTTC.

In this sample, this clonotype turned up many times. The CDR3 DNA reads as TGTGCCAGCACCCAGGAGGTGGAGATTTCGAGCTCCTACGAGCAGTACTTC. Its protein is CASTQEVEISSSYEQYF. V is TRBV7-3 and J is TRBJ2-7; perhaps TRBD2 as D (5 bases). V was clipped by 7 bases and J by 0 bases, with 22 bases between them. The CDR3 covers 17 residues. Per germline, CDR1 SGHTA and CDR2 FQGTGA.

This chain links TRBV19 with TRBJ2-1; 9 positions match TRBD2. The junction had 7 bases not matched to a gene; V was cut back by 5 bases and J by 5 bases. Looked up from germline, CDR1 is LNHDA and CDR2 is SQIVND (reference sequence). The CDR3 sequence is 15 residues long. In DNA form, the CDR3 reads TGTGCCAGTAGTGCAAGCGGGGGGTACGACAATGAGCAGTTCTTC. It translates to CASSASGGYDNEQFF.

The CDR3 DNA follows: TGTGCCAGCAGCCCCTTTGGGGGGTACTACGAGCAGTACTTC. Translation: CASSPFGGYYEQYF. The chain uses TRBV7-9 and TRBJ2-7, with D possibly matching TRBD2 (6 bases). The CDR3 covers 14 residues. Between the trimmed V and J ends, which lost 5 bases and 3 bases, there was a span of 14 bases. Germline CDR1 is SEHNR and CDR2 is FQNEAQ (reference sequence).

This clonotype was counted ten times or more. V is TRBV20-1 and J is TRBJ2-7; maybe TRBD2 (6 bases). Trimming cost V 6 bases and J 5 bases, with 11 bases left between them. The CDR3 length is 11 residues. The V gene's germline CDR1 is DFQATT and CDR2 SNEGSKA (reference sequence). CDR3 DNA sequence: TGCAGTGCAGCCGGCGGGGACGAGCAGTACTTC. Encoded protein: CSAAGGDEQYF.

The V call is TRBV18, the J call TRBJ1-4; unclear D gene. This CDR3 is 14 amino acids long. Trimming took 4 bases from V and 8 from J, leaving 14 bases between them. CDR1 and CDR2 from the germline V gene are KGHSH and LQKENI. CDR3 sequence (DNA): TGTGCCAGCTCACAGGCGGGAGGAACGGAAAAACTGTTTTTT. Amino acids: CASSQAGGTEKLFF.

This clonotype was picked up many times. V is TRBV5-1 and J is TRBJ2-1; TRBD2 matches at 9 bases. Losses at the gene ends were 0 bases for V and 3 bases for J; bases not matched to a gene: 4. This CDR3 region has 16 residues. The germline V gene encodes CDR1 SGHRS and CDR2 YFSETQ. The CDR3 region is CASSLARGGDYNEQFF. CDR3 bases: TGCGCCAGCAGCTTGGCGCGGGGGGGGGACTACAATGAGCAGTTCTTC.

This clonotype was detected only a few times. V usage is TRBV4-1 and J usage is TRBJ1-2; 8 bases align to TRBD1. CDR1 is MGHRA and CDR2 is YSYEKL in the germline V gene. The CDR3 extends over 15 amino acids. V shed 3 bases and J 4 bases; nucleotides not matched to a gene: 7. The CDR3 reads CASSHAQGASYGYTF. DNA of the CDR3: TGCGCCAGCAGCCATGCTCAGGGGGCAAGCTATGGCTACACCTTC.

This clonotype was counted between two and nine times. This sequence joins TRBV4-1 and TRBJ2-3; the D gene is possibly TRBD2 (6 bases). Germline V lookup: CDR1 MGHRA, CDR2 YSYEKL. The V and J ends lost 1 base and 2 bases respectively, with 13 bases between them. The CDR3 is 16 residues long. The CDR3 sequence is CASSQVGSLYTDTQYF. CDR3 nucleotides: TGCGCCAGCAGCCAAGTCGGGAGTCTATACACAGATACGCAGTATTTT.

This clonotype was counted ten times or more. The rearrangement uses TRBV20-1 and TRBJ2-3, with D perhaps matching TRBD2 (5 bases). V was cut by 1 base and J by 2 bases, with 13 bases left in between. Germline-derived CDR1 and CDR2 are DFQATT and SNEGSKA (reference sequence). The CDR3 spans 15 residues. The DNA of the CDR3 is TGCAGTGCTAGAGGGCGGGCTGGATACACAGATACGCAGTATTTT. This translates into CSARGRAGYTDTQYF.

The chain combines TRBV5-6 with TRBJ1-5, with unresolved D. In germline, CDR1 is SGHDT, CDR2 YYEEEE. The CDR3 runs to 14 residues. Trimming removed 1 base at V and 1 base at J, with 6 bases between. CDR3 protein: CASSLITSNQPQHF. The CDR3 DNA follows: TGTGCCAGCAGCTTGATAACGAGCAATCAGCCCCAGCATTTT.

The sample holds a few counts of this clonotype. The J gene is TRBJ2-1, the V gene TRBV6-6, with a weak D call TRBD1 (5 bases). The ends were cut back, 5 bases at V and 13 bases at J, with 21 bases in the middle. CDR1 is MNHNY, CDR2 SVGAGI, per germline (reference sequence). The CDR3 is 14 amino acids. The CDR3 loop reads CASSDNDSPRDQFF. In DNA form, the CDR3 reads TGTGCCAGCAGTGACAATGACAGTCCGCGAGACCAGTTCTTC.

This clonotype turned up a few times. CDR3 in amino acids: CASSLSGTLYTEAFF. The CDR3, as DNA: TGTGCCAGCAGCTTGTCAGGGACGTTATACACTGAAGCTTTCTTT. The rearrangement uses TRBV5-6 and TRBJ1-1, with D possibly matching TRBD1 (5 bases). The germline V gene encodes CDR1 SGHDT and CDR2 YYEEEE. The V end was cut by 1 base, the J end by 3 bases, with 13 bases between. The CDR3 runs 15 residues.

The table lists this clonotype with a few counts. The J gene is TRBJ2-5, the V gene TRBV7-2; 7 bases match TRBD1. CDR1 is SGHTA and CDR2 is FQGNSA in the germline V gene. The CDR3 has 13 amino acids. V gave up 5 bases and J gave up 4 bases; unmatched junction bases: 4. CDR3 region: CASSQGQLETQYF. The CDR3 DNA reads TGTGCCAGCAGCCAGGGACAGCTAGAGACCCAGTACTTC.

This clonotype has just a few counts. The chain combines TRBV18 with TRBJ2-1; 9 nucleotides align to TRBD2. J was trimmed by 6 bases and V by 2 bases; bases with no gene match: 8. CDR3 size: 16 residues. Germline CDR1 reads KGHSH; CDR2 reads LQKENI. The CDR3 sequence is CASSPSRAGGLNEQFF. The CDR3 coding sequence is TGTGCCAGCTCACCAAGTCGAGCGGGGGGCCTCAATGAGCAGTTCTTC.

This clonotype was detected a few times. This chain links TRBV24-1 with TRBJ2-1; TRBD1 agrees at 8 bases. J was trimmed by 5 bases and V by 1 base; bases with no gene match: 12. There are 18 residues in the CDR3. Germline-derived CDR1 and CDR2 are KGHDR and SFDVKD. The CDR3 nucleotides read TGTGCCACCAGTGATTTTAGAGTTGGCAGGGGGCAAGACAATGAGCAGTTCTTC. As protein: CATSDFRVGRGQDNEQFF.

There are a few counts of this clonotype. The CDR3 DNA reads as TGTGCCAGCAGCCGGACAGGGGAGGCTGAAGCTTTCTTT. Residues: CASSRTGEAEAFF. The chain uses TRBV3-1 and TRBJ1-1; 9 nucleotides line up with TRBD1. The CDR3 spans 13 residues. The V gene end was trimmed by 4 bases and the J gene end by 6 bases; junction bases not matched to a gene: 3. Germline-derived CDR1 and CDR2 are LGHDT and YNNKEL (reference sequence).

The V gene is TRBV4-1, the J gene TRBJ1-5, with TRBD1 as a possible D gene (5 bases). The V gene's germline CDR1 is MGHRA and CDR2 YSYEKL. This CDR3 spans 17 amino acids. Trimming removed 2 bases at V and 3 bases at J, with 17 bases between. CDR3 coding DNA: TGCGCCAGCAGCCAACCTCCCCGTGACAGAGCCAATCAGCCCCAGCATTTT. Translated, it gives CASSQPPRDRANQPQHF.

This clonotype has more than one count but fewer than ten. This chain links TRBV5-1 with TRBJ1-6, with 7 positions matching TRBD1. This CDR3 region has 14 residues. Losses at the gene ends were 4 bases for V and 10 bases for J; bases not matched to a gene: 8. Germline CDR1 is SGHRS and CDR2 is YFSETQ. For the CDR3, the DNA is TGCGCCAGCAGCGGCCTACAGGGGATCTCACCCCTCCACTTT. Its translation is CASSGLQGISPLHF.

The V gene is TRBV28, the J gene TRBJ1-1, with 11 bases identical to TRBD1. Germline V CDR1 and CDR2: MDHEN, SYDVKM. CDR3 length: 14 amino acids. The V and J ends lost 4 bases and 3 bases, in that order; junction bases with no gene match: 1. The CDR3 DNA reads TGTGCCAGCAGTTCGGGACAGGGGGACACTGAAGCTTTCTTT. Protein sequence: CASSSGQGDTEAFF. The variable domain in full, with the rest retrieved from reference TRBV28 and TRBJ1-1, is DVKVTQSSRYLVKRTGEKVFLECVQDMDHENMFWYRQDPGLGLRLIYFSYDVKMKEKGDIPEGYSVSREKKERFSLILESASTNQTSMYLCASSSGQGDTEAFFGQGTRLTVV.